Following are 32 T cell receptor beta chains from one sample sequenced in a study of blood T cell repertoires in COVID-19. The assay was immunoSEQ multiplex PCR, and TCRdb's table has in-frame clones only and misses some. Of approximately 200,000 clones in the sample, around 82% were seen once. Specimen: PBMCs or T cells enriched from blood (not recorded which). The receptors stem from a woman aged 40 to 55 with acute COVID-19.

CDR3 in amino acids: CASSLSGQGVEKLFF. The DNA of the CDR3 is TGTGCCAGCAGTTTGTCGGGACAGGGGGTTGAAAAACTGTTTTTT. This chain uses TRBV27 with TRBJ1-4; the match to TRBD1 covers 11 bases. In germline, CDR1 is MNHEY, CDR2 SMNVEV (reference sequence). This CDR3 is built from 15 residues. The V gene end was trimmed by 3 bases and the J gene end by 7 bases; junction bases not matched to a gene: 4.

The chain joins TRBV30 to TRBJ1-5, with 10 bases aligning to TRBD1. V trimming: 5 bases; J trimming: 6 bases; junction bases outside the gene matches: 7. CDR1 is GTSNPN and CDR2 is SVGIG in the germline V gene (reference sequence). This CDR3 is built from 14 residues. This chain's CDR3 is CAWGTGVEGQPQHF. The CDR3 coding sequence is TGTGCCTGGGGGACAGGGGTAGAGGGTCAGCCCCAGCATTTT. Combining the CDR3 with reference TRBV30 and TRBJ1-5 gives the whole variable domain SQTIHQWPATLVQPVGSPLSLECTVEGTSNPNLYWYRQAAGRGLQLLFYSVGIGQISSEVPQNLSASRPQDRQFILSSKKLLLSDSGFYLCAWGTGVEGQPQHFGDGTRLSIL.

This chain joins TRBV18 and TRBJ1-2; 7 nucleotides align to TRBD1. V lost 1 base, J lost 7 bases, and 18 bases stayed unmatched. The CDR3 runs 18 residues. The germline CDR1 and CDR2 sequences are KGHSH and LQKENI. The CDR3 region has the DNA TGTGCCAGCTCACCACTAGAAACCCCAGACAGGGTCGGCTGTGGCTACACCTTC. Translating it yields CASSPLETPDRVGCGYTF.

This sequence joins TRBV7-3 and TRBJ2-1, with 11 bases lining up with TRBD2. Germline V gene sequence: CDR1 SGHTA, CDR2 FQGTGA. The trim removed 5 bases at V and 13 bases at J, leaving 25 bases unmatched. This CDR3 region has 19 residues. The CDR3, as DNA: TGTGCCAGCAGCGACCGCGGGACTAGCGGATACGGTAGAATGAGCCCCCAGTTCTTC. It codes for CASSDRGTSGYGRMSPQFF.

This clone was counted between two and nine times. V gene TRBV5-4 combines with J gene TRBJ2-6; 8 bases map to TRBD1. J was trimmed by 2 bases and V by 3 bases; bases with no gene match: 1. CDR1 is SGHNT and CDR2 is YYREEE in the germline V gene (reference sequence). The CDR3 consists of 15 residues. In nucleotides, the CDR3 is TGTGCCAGCAGCTCGGGACAGGCTGGGGCCAACGTCCTGACTTTC. Its protein product is CASSSGQAGANVLTF.

The rearrangement joins TRBV10-3 to TRBJ2-3, with TRBD2 identical over 8 bases. This CDR3 contains 15 residues. Per germline, CDR1 ENHRY and CDR2 SYGVKD. V lost 11 bases, J lost 3 bases, and 13 bases stayed unmatched. In nucleotides, the CDR3 is TGTGCCGCCCGAAGCGGGGGCGACAATACAGATACGCAGTATTTT. It codes for CAARSGGDNTDTQYF.

The chain joins TRBV28 to TRBJ2-6; D is uncertain. Trimming cost V 3 bases and J 0 bases, with 6 bases left between them. The CDR3 runs to 15 residues. CDR1 MDHEN and CDR2 SYDVKM come from the germline V gene. The CDR3 region has the DNA TGTGCCAGCAGTTTCACCGGCTCTGGGGCCAACGTCCTGACTTTC. It codes for CASSFTGSGANVLTF.

This chain connects TRBV12-3 or TRBV12-4 to TRBJ1-2, with D possibly matching TRBD1 (5 bases). The CDR3 runs 13 residues. The V and J ends lost 2 bases and 8 bases respectively, with 12 bases between them. The CDR3 bases are TGTGCCAGCAGTTTAATGTCGGGGGAAGGCTACACCTTC. It yields the protein CASSLMSGEGYTF.

The chain combines TRBV7-2 with TRBJ2-7; 15 bases agree with TRBD2. With V trimmed by 4 bases and J by 1 base, 5 bases remained unmatched. Germline V gives CDR1 SGHTA, CDR2 FQGNSA. This CDR3 has 17 amino acids. CDR3 in DNA: TGTGCCAGCAGCTCCGGACTAGCGGGAGGGCCTTCCTACGAGCAGTACTTC. The encoded protein is CASSSGLAGGPSYEQYF.

The chain combines TRBV4-1 with TRBJ2-7; TRBD1 agrees at 8 bases. Germline assignment: CDR1 MGHRA and CDR2 YSYEKL. V was clipped by 0 bases and J by 2 bases; unmatched bases: 6. CDR3 length: 16 residues. CDR3 sequence: CASSQDPQGATYEQYF. The CDR3 nucleotides read TGCGCCAGCAGCCAAGATCCGCAGGGGGCCACCTACGAGCAGTACTTC.

The rearrangement uses TRBV20-1 and TRBJ1-5; 8 nucleotides match TRBD1. CDR3 length: 10 amino acids. V gave up 6 bases and J gave up 11 bases; unmatched junction bases: 3. Germline V gives CDR1 DFQATT, CDR2 SNEGSKA (reference sequence). The CDR3, as DNA: TGCAGTGCCAGGGGGCCAGCCCAGCATTTT. The encoded protein is CSARGPAQHF.

The chain joins TRBV7-3 to TRBJ2-6; TRBD1 matches 10 bases. The V gene's germline CDR1 is SGHTA and CDR2 FQGTGA. CDR3 length equals 19 residues. Trimming removed 5 bases from V and 0 bases from J; junction bases left unmatched: 10. CDR3 DNA sequence: TGTGCCAGCAGCCTCGTCAGACAGGGGGCTGGCTCTGGGGCCAACGTCCTGACTTTC. Its translation is CASSLVRQGAGSGANVLTF.

This sequence joins TRBV6-5 and TRBJ2-7, with 7 nucleotides matching TRBD1. The V gene's germline CDR1 is MNHEY and CDR2 SVGAGI. V dropped 8 bases and J dropped 2; count of bases not matched to a gene: 12. The CDR3 has 15 amino acids. The CDR3 nucleotides read TGTGCCAGCCTCAGATTTGGACAGGTGGCCTACGAGCAGTACTTC. Its translation is CASLRFGQVAYEQYF.

The V and J genes are TRBV6-4 and TRBJ1-4; the match to TRBD1 covers 7 bases. Germline loops: CDR1 MRHNA, CDR2 SNTAGT. CDR3 length equals 14 residues. With V trimmed by 5 bases and J by 7 bases, 7 bases remained unmatched. The CDR3 coding sequence is TGTGCCAGCAGTAGGAGGGGGCAGGGTGAAAAACTGTTTTTT. The encoded protein is CASSRRGQGEKLFF.

The V call is TRBV5-1, the J call TRBJ1-1; 7 positions match TRBD1. This CDR3 contains 15 residues. Germline V gene sequence: CDR1 SGHRS, CDR2 YFSETQ. V gave up 2 bases and J gave up 2 bases; unmatched junction bases: 6. In DNA, the CDR3 is TGCGCCAGCAGCTTAAGAGAGGGGGCAAACACTGAAGCTTTCTTT. It specifies CASSLREGANTEAFF.

Details on this clone: Possible read error: a much larger clone is one base away. The sample holds other DNA sequences that translate to the same CDR3. V is TRBV6-2 or TRBV6-3 and J is TRBJ2-7; D may be TRBD2 (7 bases). The CDR3 has 17 residues. Germline-derived CDR1 and CDR2 are MNHEY and SVGEGT. The CDR3 here is CASSYSKGGTRDYEQYF. The CDR3 DNA reads as TGTGCCAGCAGTTACTCGAAAGGTGGGACAAGGGACTACGAGCAGTACTTT.

The chain couples TRBV11-2 to TRBJ2-7; D possibly corresponds to TRBD2 (6 bases). From germline, CDR1 is SGHAT and CDR2 FQNNGV. The CDR3 covers 14 residues. The V and J ends lost 1 base and 1 base respectively, with 8 bases between them. The CDR3 region is CASSLGGLSYEQYF. CDR3 DNA: TGTGCCAGCAGCTTAGGGGGACTGTCCTACGAGCAGTACTTC.

The V gene is TRBV20-1, the J gene TRBJ1-1; D gene uncertain. Per germline, CDR1 DFQATT and CDR2 SNEGSKA (reference sequence). The CDR3 has 11 residues. CDR3 region: CGDDRVGEAFF. The DNA of the CDR3 is TGCGGTGATGACCGGGTTGGTGAAGCTTTCTTT.

The chain couples TRBV19 to TRBJ1-1; TRBD1 is a possible D gene (6 bases). V was clipped by 5 bases and J by 5 bases, with 9 bases between them. There are 12 residues in the CDR3. Looked up from germline, CDR1 is LNHDA and CDR2 is SQIVND (reference sequence). Here the CDR3 DNA reads TGTGCCAGTAGTCTACAGGGTACTGAAGCTTTCTTT. Translation: CASSLQGTEAFF.

The chain carries TRBV19 and TRBJ1-5; TRBD1 might be the D (5 bases). Germline V gives CDR1 LNHDA, CDR2 SQIVND (reference sequence). Trimming removed 3 bases at V and 1 base at J, with 10 bases between. This CDR3 comprises 15 residues. The CDR3 protein is CASSIRGDSNQPQHF. DNA of the CDR3: TGTGCCAGTAGTATTCGGGGGGACAGCAATCAGCCCCAGCATTTT.

The V and J genes are TRBV19 and TRBJ1-2; 8 nucleotides line up with TRBD1. V lost 4 bases and J lost 6; bases outside the gene matches: 4. CDR3 size: 13 residues. Germline assignment: CDR1 LNHDA and CDR2 SQIVND (reference sequence). The CDR3 here is CASSTQGEDGYTF. The DNA for the CDR3 is TGTGCCAGTAGTACACAGGGGGAGGATGGCTACACCTTC.

A single count supports this clone. This rearrangement joins TRBV3-1 (or the pseudogene TRBV3-2) to TRBJ1-2, with D maybe TRBD1 (5 bases). From germline, CDR1 is LGHDT and CDR2 YNNKEL (reference sequence). This CDR3 region has 13 residues. Deletions cut 0 bases from V and 6 bases from J, with 8 bases between. The CDR3 DNA sequence: TGTGCCAGCAGCCAAGAGAACAGGAATGGCTACACCTTC. It translates to CASSQENRNGYTF.

The chain has TRBV4-2 and TRBJ2-7; 10 bases align to TRBD2. Germline CDR1 reads LGHNA; CDR2 reads YNFKEQ. The CDR3 is 15 residues long. The trim removed 3 bases at V and 3 bases at J, leaving 5 bases unmatched. This CDR3 reads CASSQELAGNYEQYF. CDR3 sequence (DNA): TGTGCCAGCAGCCAGGAACTAGCGGGGAACTACGAGCAGTACTTC.

This clone was observed a handful of times. The chain carries TRBV7-2 and TRBJ2-1; TRBD2 matches 12 bases. Germline V gene lookup returns CDR1 SGHTA and CDR2 FQGNSA. CDR3 length: 16 amino acids. The J segment lost 5 bases and the V segment lost 4 bases, leaving 6 bases of the junction unmatched. CDR3 nucleotides: TGTGCCAGCAGCTCGCTTTGGACTAGCGGGAACAATGAGCAGTTCTTC. This gives the protein CASSSLWTSGNNEQFF. The complete variable domain, with remaining parts taken from reference TRBV7-2 and TRBJ2-1, reads GAGVSQSPSNKVTEKGKDVELRCDPISGHTALYWYRQSLGQGLEFLIYFQGNSAPDKSGLPSDRFSAERTGGSVSTLTIQRTQQEDSAVYLCASSSLWTSGNNEQFFGPGTRLTVL.

The chain recombines TRBV29-1 with TRBJ1-1, with 7 bases identical to TRBD1. The CDR3 length is 15 residues. Germline CDR1 reads SQVTM; CDR2 reads ANQGSEA. V was pared by 7 bases and J by 5 bases, with 16 bases of the junction left unmatched. CDR3 coding DNA: TGCAGCGCAGATGAGGACAGGACCCGTACTACTGAAGCTTTCTTT. Translated, it gives CSADEDRTRTTEAFF.

This clone was counted a few times. This chain connects TRBV3-1 (or the pseudogene TRBV3-2) to TRBJ2-2; TRBD2 is a possible D gene (5 bases). V lost 7 bases and J 4 bases, leaving 16 bases between the germline ends. The germline gives CDR1 LGHDT, CDR2 YNNKEL (reference sequence). The CDR3 is made up of 15 amino acids. The CDR3 DNA reads as TGTGCCAGCACCTGGACCAGCCGGGGCACCGGGGAGCTGTTTTTT. Protein product: CASTWTSRGTGELFF.

This chain links TRBV6-5 with TRBJ2-7; 9 bases are shared with TRBD1. The V segment lost 6 bases and the J segment 3 bases; nucleotides outside the gene matches: 9. In germline, CDR1 is MNHEY, CDR2 SVGAGI. The CDR3 is 15 residues long. The CDR3 sequence: CASSQGQGLYYEQYF. CDR3 coding DNA: TGTGCCAGCAGCCAGGGACAGGGACTTTACTACGAGCAGTACTTC.

This clone was seen more than once but under ten times. The CDR3 region is CASSPITSSLAKNIQYF. CDR3 sequence (DNA): TGTGCCAGCAGTCCTATTACGTCTAGCCTAGCCAAAAACATTCAGTACTTC. V gene TRBV28 combines with J gene TRBJ2-4; a possible D gene is TRBD2 (5 bases). The CDR3 has 17 residues. CDR1 and CDR2 from the germline V gene are MDHEN and SYDVKM. Deletions cut 5 bases from V and 0 bases from J, with 17 bases between.

This clone was counted only a few times. V and J are TRBV7-9 and TRBJ2-7; no clear D gene. This CDR3 is 14 amino acids long. The V gene lost 1 base and the J gene lost 2 bases, with 9 bases spanning the gap. From germline, CDR1 is SEHNR and CDR2 FQNEAQ (reference sequence). CDR3 DNA sequence: TGTGCCAGCAGCTTAGGAGCCCCTACCTACGAGCAGTACTTC. It codes for CASSLGAPTYEQYF.

The chain joins TRBV4-1 to TRBJ2-2; 7 bases fit TRBD1. V shed 0 bases, J shed 6 bases, and the junction held 4 bases outside the gene matches. Germline values: CDR1 MGHRA, CDR2 YSYEKL. This CDR3 is 15 amino acids long. The DNA for the CDR3 is TGCGCCAGCAGCCAAGAACAGGGGATTCCCGGGGAGCTGTTTTTT. Translated: CASSQEQGIPGELFF.

CDR3 DNA: TGTGCCAGCAGTCCCGTGGGAAACACCATATATTTT. Amino acids: CASSPVGNTIYF. The rearrangement links TRBV2 to TRBJ1-3; no reliable D call. This CDR3 is 12 amino acids long. Trimming removed 5 bases at V and 4 bases at J, with 6 bases between. CDR1 SNHLY and CDR2 FYNNEI come from the germline V gene.

The V call is TRBV2, the J call TRBJ2-1; 8 positions match TRBD2. The CDR3 contains 11 residues. Unmatched junction bases numbered 3, after V lost 7 bases and J lost 10 bases. Germline CDR1 SNHLY, CDR2 FYNNEI. This CDR3 reads CASKLAEEQFF. The CDR3 nucleotides read TGTGCCAGCAAACTAGCGGAGGAGCAGTTCTTC. Together with reference TRBV2 and TRBJ2-1, the CDR3 gives the full variable domain: EPEVTQTPSHQVTQMGQEVILRCVPISNHLYFYWYRQILGQKVEFLVSFYNNEISEKSEIFDDQFSVERPDGSNFTLKIRSTKLEDSAMYFCASKLAEEQFFGPGTRLTVL.